One and the same sample provided the 16 T cell receptor beta chains below, sequenced in a study of T cells in localized non-small cell lung cancer. Some clones are missing from TCRdb's copy, which holds only in-frame ones; the method was immunoSEQ multiplex PCR. The sample lists tens of thousands of clones; 78% were seen once. Sample: peripheral blood, taken before any cancer treatment. Receptors originate from a male donor aged 60 or older with stage II squamous cell lung carcinoma.

The rearrangement links TRBV4-1 to TRBJ2-1; 9 nucleotides line up with TRBD2. With 0 bases clipped from V and 9 bases from J, the junction kept 15 bases outside the gene matches. In germline, CDR1 is MGHRA, CDR2 YSYEKL. The CDR3 has 18 amino acids. CDR3 in amino acids: CASSQDWGETSGVGEQFF. CDR3 DNA sequence: TGCGCCAGCAGCCAAGATTGGGGAGAGACTAGCGGCGTCGGTGAGCAGTTCTTC.

This clone turned up a few times. This chain connects TRBV7-6 to TRBJ1-1; unclear D gene. From germline, CDR1 is SGHVS and CDR2 FNYEAQ. V was shortened by 3 bases and J by 1 base, with 9 bases between the two germline ends. The CDR3 runs 14 residues. The CDR3 loop reads CASSLGWGNTEAFF. The CDR3 coding sequence is TGTGCCAGCAGCTTGGGGTGGGGGAACACTGAAGCTTTCTTT.

The chain recombines TRBV19 with TRBJ1-1; possibly TRBD1 for D (5 bases). The CDR3 is made up of 14 amino acids. Germline loops: CDR1 LNHDA, CDR2 SQIVND (reference sequence). V was pared by 2 bases and J by 3 bases, with 10 bases between. CDR3 DNA sequence: TGTGCCAGTAGTATAAGAGGCAGGGACACTGAAGCTTTCTTT. This sequence encodes CASSIRGRDTEAFF.

The chain is built from TRBV6-4 and TRBJ2-6; weak D call: TRBD1 (6 bases). V lost 5 bases and J 3 bases, leaving 8 bases between the germline ends. The CDR3 is 14 residues long. From germline, CDR1 is MRHNA and CDR2 SNTAGT. As DNA, the CDR3 is TGTGCCAGCAGTTTGACAGGTGGGGCCAACGTCCTGACTTTC. It encodes CASSLTGGANVLTF.

This clone came up many times. The rearrangement joins TRBV19 to TRBJ1-1; D unresolved. Germline V gene lookup returns CDR1 LNHDA and CDR2 SQIVND (reference sequence). The CDR3 loop spans 11 amino acids. Trimming removed 10 bases at V and 2 bases at J, with 8 bases between. CDR3 amino acids: CATLLNTEAFF. The CDR3 DNA reads as TGTGCCACCCTTCTAAACACTGAAGCTTTCTTT.

V and J are TRBV11-1 and TRBJ2-7; TRBD1 aligns across 9 bases. CDR1 and CDR2 (germline): SGHAT, FQDESV (reference sequence). The length of the CDR3 is 17 residues. With 5 bases clipped from V and 0 bases from J, the junction kept 11 bases outside the gene matches. The CDR3 DNA follows: TGTGCCAGCAGCGGGTACAGGACAGGGGCGAGCTCCTACGAGCAGTACTTC. This codes for CASSGYRTGASSYEQYF.

The rearrangement joins TRBV5-8 to TRBJ1-1, with D tentatively TRBD1 (5 bases). CDR3 length: 14 residues. Trimming removed 7 bases at V and 4 bases at J, with 17 bases between. CDR1 and CDR2 from the germline V gene are SGHTS and YDEGEE. Written as DNA, the CDR3 is TGTGCCAGCCGCCCTAGAGGGGCGAGCACTGAAGCTTTCTTT. Translation: CASRPRGASTEAFF.

This clone was detected many times. The chain is built from TRBV5-1 and TRBJ2-7, with D maybe TRBD1 (5 bases). V was pared by 4 bases and J by 3 bases, with 17 bases between. The CDR3 contains 15 residues. The germline gives CDR1 SGHRS, CDR2 YFSETQ. CDR3 amino acids: CASSQDISPFYEQYF. CDR3 bases: TGCGCCAGCAGCCAGGACATTTCACCGTTCTACGAGCAGTACTTC.

The chain carries TRBV30 and TRBJ2-7; 9 bases line up with TRBD1. Germline values: CDR1 GTSNPN, CDR2 SVGIG (reference sequence). V dropped 3 bases and J dropped 7; count of bases not matched to a gene: 7. CDR3 length equals 13 residues. For the CDR3, the DNA is TGTGCCTGGAGCCAACAGGGGGCGCGTGAGCAGTACTTC. It translates to CAWSQQGAREQYF.

The rearrangement links TRBV27 to TRBJ2-7; 7 nucleotides match TRBD1. Germline loops: CDR1 MNHEY, CDR2 SMNVEV (reference sequence). This CDR3 has 14 residues. With 8 bases clipped from V and 2 bases from J, the junction kept 9 bases outside the gene matches. CDR3 protein: CASGPPGQPYEQYF. The CDR3 nucleotides read TGTGCCAGCGGGCCTCCGGGACAGCCCTACGAGCAGTACTTC.

The chain joins TRBV10-1 to TRBJ1-1, with 8 bases aligning to TRBD1. After removal of 3 bases from V and 0 bases from J, the junction contained 3 bases not matched to a gene. The germline gives CDR1 WNHNN, CDR2 SYGVQD (reference sequence). The CDR3 covers 15 residues. Here the CDR3 DNA reads TGCGCCAGCAGTGACCAGGGGGCAGTGAACACTGAAGCTTTCTTT. Protein: CASSDQGAVNTEAFF.

The V call is TRBV6-5, the J call TRBJ2-7; D is unclear. Germline values: CDR1 MNHEY, CDR2 SVGAGI. This CDR3 has 12 residues. The V end was cut by 5 bases, the J end by 1 base, with 6 bases between. CDR3 sequence (DNA): TGTGCCAGCAGTCCACGGTCCTACGAGCAGTACTTC. It translates to CASSPRSYEQYF.

V and J are TRBV5-5 and TRBJ2-7; weak D call: TRBD2 (6 bases). The CDR3 spans 15 residues. Germline loops: CDR1 SGHKS, CDR2 YYEKEE (reference sequence). The V gene lost 4 bases and the J gene lost 4 bases, with 18 bases spanning the gap. DNA for the CDR3: TGTGCCAGCAGCGCGGCCGGGACTTCATTATACGAGCAGTACTTC. It is translated as CASSAAGTSLYEQYF.

This chain connects TRBV10-2 to TRBJ1-1, with 10 bases aligning to TRBD1. This CDR3 spans 16 amino acids. CDR1 is WSHSY and CDR2 is SAAADI in the germline V gene. Trimming removed 8 bases from V and 0 bases from J; junction bases left unmatched: 9. DNA of the CDR3: TGCGCCAGCGGGCGACAGGGGGCTCATATGAACACTGAAGCTTTCTTT. Translating gives CASGRQGAHMNTEAFF.

This clone has only a few counts. The rearrangement joins TRBV7-7 to TRBJ2-1; D is ambiguous. Germline lookup yields CDR1 SSHAT and CDR2 FNYEAQ (reference sequence). The CDR3 totals 14 residues. V dropped 1 base and J dropped 10 bases, with 14 bases sitting between them. CDR3 DNA: TGTGCCAGCAGCTTAGGCACGGGTTTGGAAGAGCAGTTCTTC. Translating it yields CASSLGTGLEEQFF.

In DNA, the CDR3 is TGTGCCAGCAGTTTGCAGGCAGAGCCCCAGCATTTT. Encoded protein: CASSLQAEPQHF. The chain uses TRBV2 and TRBJ1-5; D remains unclear. Germline assignment: CDR1 SNHLY and CDR2 FYNNEI. The CDR3 runs to 12 residues. V lost 5 bases and J lost 8, with 10 bases in between.